This record looks at one T cell receptor (beta chain) sequence and its context. Its cognate antigen is unknown. Germline V gene data show CDR1 as SGHTA and CDR2 as FQGTGA. The CDR3 consists of 13 residues. Drawing of blood for sampling happened at baseline, at cycle 4 day 1, and at cycle 7 day 1. This record comes from a study of OX40 agonist ivuxolimab in advanced cancers. Study at large: Prior anti-PD-1, anti-PD-L1 or anti-CTLA-4 therapy was allowed; around 43% had some. Study-wide points: Relatively little clonal expansion, among the lowest observed, appeared in partial responders at 0.1-3.0 mg/kg.

The table came from immunoSEQ multiplex PCR; TCRdb's copy has only in-frame clones and leaves some out. The sample lists 95,000 to 150,000 clones, over 85% occurring once. The receptor's source is an adult with an advanced solid tumor such as melanoma, head and neck, liver or kidney cancer. The gene calls are TRBV7-3 and TRBJ2-5; D remains ambiguous. The closer fit of TRBJ2-7 to the DNA end suggests the J call may be wrong. Specimen: CD4+ or CD8+ T cells sorted from blood, collected in a trial of the OX40 agonist ivuxolimab. As DNA, the CDR3 is TGTGCCAGCAGCTTACGGCGTTCCTACGAGCAGTACTTC. Encoded protein: CASSLRRSYEQYF.